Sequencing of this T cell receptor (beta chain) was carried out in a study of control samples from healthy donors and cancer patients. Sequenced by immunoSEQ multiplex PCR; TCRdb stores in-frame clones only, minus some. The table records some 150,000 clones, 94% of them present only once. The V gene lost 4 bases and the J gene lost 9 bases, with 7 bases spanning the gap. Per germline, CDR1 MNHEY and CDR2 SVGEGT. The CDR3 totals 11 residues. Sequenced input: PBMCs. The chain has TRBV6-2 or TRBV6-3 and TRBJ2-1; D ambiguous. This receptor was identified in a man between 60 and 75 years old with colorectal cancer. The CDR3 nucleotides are TGTGCCAGCAGTTTACCTCGTGAGCAGTTCTTC. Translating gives CASSLPREQFF.